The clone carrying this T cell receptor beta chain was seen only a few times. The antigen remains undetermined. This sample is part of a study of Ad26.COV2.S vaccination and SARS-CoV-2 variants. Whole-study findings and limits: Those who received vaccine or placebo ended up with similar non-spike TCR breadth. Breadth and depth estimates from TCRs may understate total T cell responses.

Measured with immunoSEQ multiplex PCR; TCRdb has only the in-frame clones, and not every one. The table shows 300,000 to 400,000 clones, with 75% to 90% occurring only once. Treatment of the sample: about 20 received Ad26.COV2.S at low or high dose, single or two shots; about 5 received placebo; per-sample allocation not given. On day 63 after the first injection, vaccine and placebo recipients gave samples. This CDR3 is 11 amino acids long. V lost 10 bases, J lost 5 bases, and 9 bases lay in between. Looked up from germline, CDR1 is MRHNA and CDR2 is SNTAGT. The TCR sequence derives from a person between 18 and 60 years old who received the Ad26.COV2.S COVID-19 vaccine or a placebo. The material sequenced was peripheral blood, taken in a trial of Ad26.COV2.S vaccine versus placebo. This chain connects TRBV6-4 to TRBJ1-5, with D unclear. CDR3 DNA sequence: TGTGCCATTATTACGGATCAGCCCCAGCATTTT. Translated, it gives CAIITDQPQHF.